Listed here are 2 T cell receptor beta chains from one sample, sequenced in a study of T cells in tuberculosis. Clones were read by immunoSEQ multiplex PCR, and TCRdb kept only the in-frame ones, dropping some. The repertoire consists of about 36,000 clones, with approximately 93% occurring once and the leading ten covering 5.5% to 8%. Sequencing was performed on PBMCs. These receptors were collected from a donor between 5 and 29 years old with latent tuberculosis or without tuberculosis infection.

The chain recombines TRBV10-3 with TRBJ1-2; D possibly corresponds to TRBD1 (5 bases). This CDR3 has 16 residues. Trimming removed 6 bases from V and 0 bases from J, with 17 bases in between. In germline, CDR1 is ENHRY, CDR2 SYGVKD. In DNA form, the CDR3 reads TGTGCCATCAGGGGGGACTCTGCCTCCGCTAACTATGGCTACACCTTC. This gives the protein CAIRGDSASANYGYTF.

The rearrangement links TRBV5-1 to TRBJ1-2, with 7 bases lining up with TRBD1. The CDR3 totals 15 residues. Germline CDR1 reads SGHRS; CDR2 reads YFSETQ. Losses at the gene ends were 4 bases for V and 8 bases for J; bases not matched to a gene: 14. In DNA, the CDR3 is TGCGCCAGCAGCCCCCCGAAAAGACAGGGCTCCGGCTACACCTTC. It translates to CASSPPKRQGSGYTF.